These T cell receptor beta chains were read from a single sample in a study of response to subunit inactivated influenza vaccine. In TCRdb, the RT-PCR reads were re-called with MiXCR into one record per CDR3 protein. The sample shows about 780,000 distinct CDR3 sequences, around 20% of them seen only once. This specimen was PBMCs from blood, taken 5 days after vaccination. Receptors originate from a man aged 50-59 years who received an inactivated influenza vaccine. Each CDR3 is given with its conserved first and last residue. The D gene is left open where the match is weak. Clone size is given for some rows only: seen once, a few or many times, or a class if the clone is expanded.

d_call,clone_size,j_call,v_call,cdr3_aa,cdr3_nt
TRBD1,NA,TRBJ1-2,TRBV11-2,CASSRPGTGPYGYTF,TGTGCCAGCAGCCGCCCCGGGACAGGCCCCTATGGCTACACCTTC
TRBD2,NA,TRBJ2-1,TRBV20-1,CSARDSPSGMSGEQFF,TGCAGTGCTAGAGATTCCCCCAGCGGGATGAGTGGGGAGCAGTTCTTC
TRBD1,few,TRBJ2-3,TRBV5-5,CASSLDLRGRDTQYF,TGTGCCAGCAGCTTGGATCTCAGGGGGCGGGATACGCAGTATTTT
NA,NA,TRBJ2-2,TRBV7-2,CASSIIGGTGELFF,TGTGCCAGCAGCATCATTGGGGGAACCGGGGAGCTGTTTTTT
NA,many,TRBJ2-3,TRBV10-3,CAIKEGAQADTQYF,TGTGCCATCAAGGAGGGGGCGCAAGCAGATACGCAGTATTTT
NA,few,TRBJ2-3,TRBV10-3,CAISEPHGGSDTQYF,TGTGCCATCAGTGAACCCCATGGGGGATCGGATACGCAGTATTTT
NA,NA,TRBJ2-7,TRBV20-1,CSAPGRRGEQYF,TGCAGTGCTCCTGGACGGAGGGGCGAGCAGTACTTC
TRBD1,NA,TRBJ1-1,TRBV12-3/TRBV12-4,CASSRNRGIGTEAFF,TGTGCCAGCAGTCGGAACAGGGGAATAGGAACTGAAGCTTTCTTT
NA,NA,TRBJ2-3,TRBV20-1,CSAGGWGTDTQYF,TGCAGTGCGGGCGGGTGGGGCACAGATACGCAGTATTTT
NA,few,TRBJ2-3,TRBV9,CASSDTGTRTDTQYF,TGTGCCAGCAGCGACACCGGGACCCGCACAGATACGCAGTATTTT
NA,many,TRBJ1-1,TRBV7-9,CASTPQGGTEAFF,TGTGCCAGCACTCCTCAGGGAGGCACTGAAGCTTTCTTT
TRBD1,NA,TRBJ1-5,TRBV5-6,CASSLERQGSGQPQHF,TGTGCCAGCAGCTTGGAAAGACAGGGTTCGGGTCAGCCCCAGCATTTT
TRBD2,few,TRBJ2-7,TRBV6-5,CASSSAGGISYEQYF,TGTGCCAGCAGTTCAGCGGGGGGAATCTCCTACGAGCAGTACTTC
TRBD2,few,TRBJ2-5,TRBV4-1,CASSQGPGLAGETQYF,TGCGCCAGCAGCCAAGGGCCGGGACTAGCGGGGGAGACCCAGTACTTC
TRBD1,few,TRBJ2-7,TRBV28,CATLSTITGTGSYEQYF,TGTGCCACCCTCTCAACAATTACCGGGACAGGCTCCTACGAGCAGTACTTC
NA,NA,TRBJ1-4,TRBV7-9,CASSLGPVDNEKLFF,TGTGCCAGCAGCTTAGGCCCAGTAGATAATGAAAAACTGTTTTTT
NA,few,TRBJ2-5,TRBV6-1,CASSENLNQETQYF,TGTGCCAGCAGTGAAAACTTAAACCAAGAGACCCAGTACTTC
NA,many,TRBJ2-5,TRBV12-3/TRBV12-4,CASSSLPGPQETQYF,TGTGCCAGCAGTTCCCTACCGGGACCCCAAGAGACCCAGTACTTC
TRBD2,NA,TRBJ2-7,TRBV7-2,CASSLVGTSGRDEQYF,TGTGCCAGCAGCTTAGTAGGGACTAGCGGGAGAGACGAGCAGTACTTC
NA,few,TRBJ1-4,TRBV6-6,CASKTSHNEKLFF,TGTGCCAGCAAGACTTCCCATAATGAAAAACTGTTTTTT
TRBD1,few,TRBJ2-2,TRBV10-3,CAIGDRGRDGTGELFF,TGTGCCATCGGGGACAGGGGGCGCGACGGCACCGGGGAGCTGTTTTTT
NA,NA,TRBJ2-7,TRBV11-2,CASSSVGSYEQYF,TGTGCCAGCAGCTCAGTAGGTAGCTACGAGCAGTACTTC
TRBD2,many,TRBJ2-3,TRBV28,CASSSLLTSELTDTQYF,TGTGCCAGCAGTTCCCTTTTGACTAGCGAGCTCACAGATACGCAGTATTTT
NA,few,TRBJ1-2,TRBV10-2,CASREPRGSLGYTF,TGCGCCAGCAGGGAACCGAGAGGGTCGCTCGGCTACACCTTC
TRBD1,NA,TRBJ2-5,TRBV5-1,CASRRVQGALETQYF,TGCGCCAGCAGAAGAGTCCAGGGGGCCTTAGAGACCCAGTACTTC
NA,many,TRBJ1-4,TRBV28,CASSFGWQGATNEKLFF,TGTGCCAGCAGTTTTGGGTGGCAGGGAGCAACTAATGAAAAACTGTTTTTT
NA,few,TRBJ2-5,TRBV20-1,CSGMEGLRLETQYF,TGCAGTGGTATGGAGGGGTTAAGGTTAGAGACCCAGTACTTC
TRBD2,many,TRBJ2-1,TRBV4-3,CASSSGLAEYNEQFF,TGCGCCAGCAGCTCGGGGCTAGCGGAATACAATGAGCAGTTCTTC
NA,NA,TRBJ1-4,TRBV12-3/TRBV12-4,CASSLTVATNEKLFF,TGTGCCAGCAGCCTGACAGTAGCAACTAATGAAAAACTGTTTTTT
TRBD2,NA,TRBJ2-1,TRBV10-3,CAISKTSSTYNEQFF,TGTGCCATCAGCAAGACTAGCTCAACTTACAATGAGCAGTTCTTC
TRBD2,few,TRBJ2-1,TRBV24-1,CATSDTMGLADYNEQFF,TGTGCCACCAGTGATACCATGGGACTAGCGGACTACAATGAGCAGTTCTTC
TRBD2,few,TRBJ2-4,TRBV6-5,CASSKGLNLHF,TGTGCCAGCAGTAAGGGACTAAATTTGCACTTC
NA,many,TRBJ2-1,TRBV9,CASSVRDRYNNEQFF,TGTGCCAGCAGCGTCCGGGACCGCTACAACAATGAGCAGTTCTTC
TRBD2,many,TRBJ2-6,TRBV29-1,CSVRGGYGANVLTF,TGCAGCGTTCGGGGGGGCTACGGGGCCAACGTCCTGACTTTC
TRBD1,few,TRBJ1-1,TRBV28,CATTGGRTEAFF,TGTGCCACAACAGGGGGCCGCACTGAAGCTTTCTTT
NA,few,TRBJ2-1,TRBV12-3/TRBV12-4,CASSLRTGYSEQFF,TGTGCCAGCAGTCTAAGAACAGGGTACAGTGAGCAGTTCTTC
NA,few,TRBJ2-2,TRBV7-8,CASSLLNARELFF,TGTGCCAGCAGCTTACTTAACGCGAGGGAGCTGTTTTTT
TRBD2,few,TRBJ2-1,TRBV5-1,CASSYPSGLAGPKSSYNEQFF,TGCGCCAGCAGCTACCCCTCGGGACTAGCGGGCCCTAAAAGCTCCTACAATGAGCAGTTCTTC
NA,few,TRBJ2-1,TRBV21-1,CASSNSRTGGAGLNEQFF,TGTGCCAGCAGCAATTCCCGCACGGGGGGGGCGGGTTTGAATGAGCAGTTCTTC
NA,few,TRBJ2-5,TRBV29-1,CSVEDKQGGETQYF,TGCAGCGTTGAAGATAAGCAGGGCGGCGAGACCCAGTACTTC
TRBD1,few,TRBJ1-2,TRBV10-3,CAISKSDRDPYTF,TGTGCCATCAGTAAATCCGACAGGGACCCGTACACCTTC
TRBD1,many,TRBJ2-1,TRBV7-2,CASSPSGTGNNEQFF,TGTGCCAGCAGCCCTTCCGGGACAGGGAACAATGAGCAGTTCTTC
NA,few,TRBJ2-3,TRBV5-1,CASSGPSFLDTQYF,TGCGCCAGCAGTGGACCTAGCTTTTTGGATACGCAGTATTTT
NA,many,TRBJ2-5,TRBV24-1,CATSDSPETQYF,TGTGCCACCAGTGATTCCCCGGAGACCCAGTACTTC
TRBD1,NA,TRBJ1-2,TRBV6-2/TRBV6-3,CGAGGLNGYTF,TGTGGAGCAGGGGGGCTAAATGGCTACACCTTC
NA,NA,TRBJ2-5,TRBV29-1,CSVSEETQYF,TGCAGCGTTAGCGAAGAGACCCAGTACTTC
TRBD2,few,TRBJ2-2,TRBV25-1,CASRQRESYTGELFF,TGTGCCAGCAGACAGCGGGAGAGCTACACCGGGGAGCTGTTTTTT